Listed here is a single T cell receptor beta chain. These data are taken from a study of blood T cell repertoires in COVID-19. Individuals drawn from under 30 US areas were roughly 18 to 100 years old. Self-reported history from a screening survey and questionnaire set each donor's cohort. Libraries were prepared by immunoSEQ multiplex PCR; TCRdb keeps only in-frame clonotypes and omits some of them. The data show a few hundred thousand clones, approximately 83% seen once. Per the germline V gene, CDR1 is SGHTA and CDR2 is FQGNSA. This CDR3 region has 16 residues. V shed 5 bases and J 11 bases; nucleotides not matched to a gene: 14.

The sequence derives from a woman between 50 and 59 years old who had recovered from COVID-19. The rearrangement uses TRBV7-2 and TRBJ1-6; 8 positions agree with TRBD1. Input material: PBMCs or T cells enriched from blood (not recorded which). The CDR3, as DNA: TGTGCCAGCAGCCATAGCAGGGGGCGCGGGTCGACACCCCTCCACTTT. Translating it yields CASSHSRGRGSTPLHF.